Presented here are 9 T cell receptor beta chains from one specimen sequenced in a study of shared clonotypes between healthy human individuals. Assay used: immunoSEQ multiplex PCR; TCRdb lists only in-frame clones, some missing. The data hold about 1,500,000 clones, with 95% to 97% observed a single time. The sample taken for sequencing was naive CD4+ T cells sorted from blood. Noted subset: CD45RA+ positively selected. Every receptor here comes from a man in his thirties or forties in good health.

V gene TRBV28 combines with J gene TRBJ2-3; D unclear. This CDR3 is 16 amino acids long. The V end was cut by 2 bases, the J end by 0 bases, with 12 bases between. Germline CDR1 is MDHEN and CDR2 is SYDVKM. In nucleotides, the CDR3 is TGTGCCAGCAGTTTACAGCCCCATTCTAGCACAGATACGCAGTATTTT. It encodes CASSLQPHSSTDTQYF.

The chain links TRBV14 to TRBJ2-1; D is perhaps TRBD2 (6 bases). The germline V and J ends were trimmed by 0 bases and 6 bases, with 9 bases remaining between them. In germline, CDR1 is SGHDN, CDR2 FVKESK. This CDR3 is 14 amino acids long. CDR3 sequence reads: CASSQDRGFNEQFF. The CDR3 DNA reads TGTGCCAGCAGCCAAGACCGGGGGTTCAATGAGCAGTTCTTC.

In DNA form, the CDR3 reads TGCAGCGTTGGGGCATTGAGCGGGGCATCGGGCTACAATGAGCAGTTCTTC. Its protein is CSVGALSGASGYNEQFF. The rearrangement uses TRBV29-1 and TRBJ2-1, with 7 positions matching TRBD2. J lost 3 bases, V lost 4 bases, and 15 bases had no gene match. Germline V gene data show CDR1 as SQVTM and CDR2 as ANQGSEA. CDR3 size: 17 residues.

This chain joins TRBV28 and TRBJ1-5, with D hard to call. The CDR3 consists of 14 residues. Trimming took off 3 bases at V and 2 bases at J, with 8 bases between the two ends. The germline V gene encodes CDR1 MDHEN and CDR2 SYDVKM. The CDR3 here is CASSFRAGNQPQHF. DNA of the CDR3: TGTGCCAGCAGTTTCCGGGCGGGCAATCAGCCCCAGCATTTT. The entire variable domain, with the rest obtained from reference TRBV28 and TRBJ1-5, is as follows: DVKVTQSSRYLVKRTGEKVFLECVQDMDHENMFWYRQDPGLGLRLIYFSYDVKMKEKGDIPEGYSVSREKKERFSLILESASTNQTSMYLCASSFRAGNQPQHFGDGTRLSIL.

V is TRBV18 and J is TRBJ1-1; weak D call: TRBD1 (6 bases). Germline lookup yields CDR1 KGHSH and CDR2 LQKENI. Trimming took off 3 bases at V and 0 bases at J, with 17 bases between the two ends. CDR3 length: 17 residues. CDR3 sequence (DNA): TGTGCCAGCTCACCCCTAACAGGGACGGGGTTGAACACTGAAGCTTTCTTT. Translation gives CASSPLTGTGLNTEAFF.

The chain couples TRBV29-1 to TRBJ2-3; TRBD1 is a possible D gene (6 bases). The V and J ends lost 3 bases and 6 bases respectively, with 10 bases between them. Germline V lookup: CDR1 SQVTM, CDR2 ANQGSEA. The CDR3 is 12 residues long. The CDR3 loop reads CSVESQGDTQYF. DNA for the CDR3: TGCAGCGTTGAGTCCCAGGGGGATACGCAGTATTTT.

The chain combines TRBV18 with TRBJ2-7, with D tentatively TRBD1 (5 bases). Germline CDR1 and CDR2: KGHSH and LQKENI. The CDR3 has 13 amino acids. Trimming cost V 3 bases and J 3 bases, with 9 bases left between them. The CDR3 region is CASSPAGYYEQYF. The DNA of the CDR3 is TGTGCCAGCTCACCGGCAGGGTACTACGAGCAGTACTTC.

The genes are TRBV11-3 and TRBJ1-2; D gene unclear. CDR1 and CDR2 (germline): SGHNT, YENEEA. The CDR3 is 16 amino acids. The ends were cut back, 1 base at V and 8 bases at J, with 20 bases in the middle. The CDR3 DNA reads TGTGCCAGCAGCTTAGTGGCCCGCGGGTCACCTCGCGGCTACACCTTC. It codes for CASSLVARGSPRGYTF.

The V gene is TRBV11-3, the J gene TRBJ2-1, with 11 bases fitting TRBD2. Unmatched junction bases numbered 6, after V lost 3 bases and J lost 5 bases. CDR3 length: 16 residues. Germline CDR1 SGHNT, CDR2 YENEEA. The CDR3 sequence: CASSLVLAGGNNEQFF. The CDR3 bases are TGTGCCAGCAGCTTGGTTCTAGCGGGGGGAAACAATGAGCAGTTCTTC.